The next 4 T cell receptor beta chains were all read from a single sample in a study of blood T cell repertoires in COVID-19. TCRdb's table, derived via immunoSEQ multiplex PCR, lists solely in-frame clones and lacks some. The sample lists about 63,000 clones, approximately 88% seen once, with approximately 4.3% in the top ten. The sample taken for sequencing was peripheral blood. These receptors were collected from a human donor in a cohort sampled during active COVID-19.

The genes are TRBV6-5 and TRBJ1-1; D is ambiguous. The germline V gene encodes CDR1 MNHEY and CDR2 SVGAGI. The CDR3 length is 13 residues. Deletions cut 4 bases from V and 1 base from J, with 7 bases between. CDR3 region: CASSSNRNTEAFF. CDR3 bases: TGTGCCAGCAGTTCGAACAGGAACACTGAAGCTTTCTTT.

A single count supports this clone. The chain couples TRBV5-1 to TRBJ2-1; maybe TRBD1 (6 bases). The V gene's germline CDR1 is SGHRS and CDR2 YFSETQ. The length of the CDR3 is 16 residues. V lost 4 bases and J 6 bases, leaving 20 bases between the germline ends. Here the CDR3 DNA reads TGCGCCAGCAGCATCCGGGACACTCGGTATGGCAATGAGCAGTTCTTC. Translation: CASSIRDTRYGNEQFF.

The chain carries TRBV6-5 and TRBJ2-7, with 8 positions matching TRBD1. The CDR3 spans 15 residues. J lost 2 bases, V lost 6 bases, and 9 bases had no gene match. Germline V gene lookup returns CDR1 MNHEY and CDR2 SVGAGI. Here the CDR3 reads CASRQTGQGPYEQYF. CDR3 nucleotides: TGTGCCAGCAGGCAAACAGGACAGGGCCCCTACGAGCAGTACTTC.

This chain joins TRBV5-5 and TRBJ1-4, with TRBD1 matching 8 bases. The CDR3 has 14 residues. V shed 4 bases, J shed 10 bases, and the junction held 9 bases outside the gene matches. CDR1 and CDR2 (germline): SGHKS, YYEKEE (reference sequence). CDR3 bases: TGTGCCAGCAGCGCAGGGGGCGGGGTAGGAAAACTGTTTTTT. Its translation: CASSAGGGVGKLFF.